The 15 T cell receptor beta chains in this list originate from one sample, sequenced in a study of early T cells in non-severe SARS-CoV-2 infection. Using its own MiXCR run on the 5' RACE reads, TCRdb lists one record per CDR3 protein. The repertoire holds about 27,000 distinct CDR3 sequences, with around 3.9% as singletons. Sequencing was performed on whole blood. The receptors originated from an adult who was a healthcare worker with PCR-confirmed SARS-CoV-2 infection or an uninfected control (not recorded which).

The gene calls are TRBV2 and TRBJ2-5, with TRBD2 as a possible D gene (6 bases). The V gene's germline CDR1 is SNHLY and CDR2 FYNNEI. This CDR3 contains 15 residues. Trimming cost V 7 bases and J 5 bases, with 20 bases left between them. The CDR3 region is CASILRGTPGETQYF. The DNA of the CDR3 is TGTGCCAGCATTCTGCGCGGGACCCCGGGTGAGACCCAGTACTTC.

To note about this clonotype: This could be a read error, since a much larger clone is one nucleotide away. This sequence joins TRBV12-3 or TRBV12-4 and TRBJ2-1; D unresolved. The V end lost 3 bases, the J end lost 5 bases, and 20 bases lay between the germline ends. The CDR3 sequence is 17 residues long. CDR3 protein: CASSFGSWLKTNNEQFF. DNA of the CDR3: TGTGCCAGCAGTTTTGGGTCTTGGCTAAAAACAAACAATGAGCAGTTCTTC.

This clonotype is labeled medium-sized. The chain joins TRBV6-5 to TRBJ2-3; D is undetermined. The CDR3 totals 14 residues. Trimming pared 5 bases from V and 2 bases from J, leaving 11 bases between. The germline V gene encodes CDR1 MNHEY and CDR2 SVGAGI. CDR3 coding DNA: TGTGCCAGCAGTCTCCGTCGGTCCACAGATACGCAGTATTTT. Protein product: CASSLRRSTDTQYF.

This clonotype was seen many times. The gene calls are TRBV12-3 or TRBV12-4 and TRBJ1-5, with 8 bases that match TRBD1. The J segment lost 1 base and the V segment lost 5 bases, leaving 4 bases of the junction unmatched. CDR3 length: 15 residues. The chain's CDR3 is CASSGQGQSNQPQHF. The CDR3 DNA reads TGTGCCAGCAGTGGACAGGGCCAGAGCAATCAGCCCCAGCATTTT.

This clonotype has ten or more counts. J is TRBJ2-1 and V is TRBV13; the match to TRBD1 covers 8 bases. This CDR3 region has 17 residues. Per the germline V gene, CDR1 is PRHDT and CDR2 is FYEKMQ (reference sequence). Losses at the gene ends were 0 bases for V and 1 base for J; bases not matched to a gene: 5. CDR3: CASSLGRQGRSYNEQFF. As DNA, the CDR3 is TGTGCCAGCAGCTTAGGCCGACAGGGGAGGTCCTACAATGAGCAGTTCTTC.

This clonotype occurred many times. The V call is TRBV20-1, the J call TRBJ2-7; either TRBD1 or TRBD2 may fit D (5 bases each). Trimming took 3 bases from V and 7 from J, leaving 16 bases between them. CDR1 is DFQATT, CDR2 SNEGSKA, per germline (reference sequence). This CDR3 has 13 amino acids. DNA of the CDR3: TGCAGTGCTAGGGGACCCTTAAGTGGAGAGCAGTACTTC. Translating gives CSARGPLSGEQYF.

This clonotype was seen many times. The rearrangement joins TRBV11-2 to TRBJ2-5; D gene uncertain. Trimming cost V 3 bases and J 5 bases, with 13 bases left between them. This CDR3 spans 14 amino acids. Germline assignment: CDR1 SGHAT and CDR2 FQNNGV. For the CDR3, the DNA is TGTGCCAGCAGCTTTGGCAGCCAGAAGGAGACCCAGTACTTC. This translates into CASSFGSQKETQYF.

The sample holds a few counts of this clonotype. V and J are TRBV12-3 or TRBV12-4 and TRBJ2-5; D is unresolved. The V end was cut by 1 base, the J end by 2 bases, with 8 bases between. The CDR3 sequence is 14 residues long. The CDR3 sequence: CASSLVGSQETQYF. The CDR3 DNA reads TGTGCCAGCAGTTTAGTCGGGTCTCAAGAGACCCAGTACTTC.

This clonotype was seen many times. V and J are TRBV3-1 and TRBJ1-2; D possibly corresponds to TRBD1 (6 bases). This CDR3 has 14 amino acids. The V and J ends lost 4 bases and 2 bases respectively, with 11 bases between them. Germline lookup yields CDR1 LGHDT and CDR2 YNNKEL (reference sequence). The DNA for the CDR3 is TGTGCCAGCAGCCCCATTGGGGGCAACTATGGCTACACCTTC. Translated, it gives CASSPIGGNYGYTF.

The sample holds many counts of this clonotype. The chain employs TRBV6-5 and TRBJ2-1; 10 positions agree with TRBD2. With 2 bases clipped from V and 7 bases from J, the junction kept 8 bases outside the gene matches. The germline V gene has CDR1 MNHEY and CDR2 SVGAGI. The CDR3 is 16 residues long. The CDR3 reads CASSYGSGRAGNEQFF. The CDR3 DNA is TGTGCCAGCAGTTACGGGAGCGGGAGGGCCGGGAATGAGCAGTTCTTC.

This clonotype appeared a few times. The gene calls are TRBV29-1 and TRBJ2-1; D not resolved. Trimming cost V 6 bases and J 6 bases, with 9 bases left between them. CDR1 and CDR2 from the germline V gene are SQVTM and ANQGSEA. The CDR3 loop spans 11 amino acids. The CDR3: CSVQWGNEQFF. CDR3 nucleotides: TGCAGCGTCCAGTGGGGCAATGAGCAGTTCTTC.

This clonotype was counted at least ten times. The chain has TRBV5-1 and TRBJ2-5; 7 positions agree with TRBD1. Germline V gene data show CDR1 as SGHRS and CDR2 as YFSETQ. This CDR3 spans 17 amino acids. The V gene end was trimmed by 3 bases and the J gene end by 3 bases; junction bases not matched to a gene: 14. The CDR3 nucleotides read TGCGCCAGCAGCTCGACCGGGACAGCTGGTTTAAAAGAGACCCAGTACTTC. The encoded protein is CASSSTGTAGLKETQYF.

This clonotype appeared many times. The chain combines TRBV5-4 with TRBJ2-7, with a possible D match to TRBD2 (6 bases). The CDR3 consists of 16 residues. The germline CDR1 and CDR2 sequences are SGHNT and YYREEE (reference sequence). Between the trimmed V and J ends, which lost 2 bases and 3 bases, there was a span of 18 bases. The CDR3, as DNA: TGTGCCAGCAGCTTAGGGACTTCTTTGGGGGGCTACGAGCAGTACTTC. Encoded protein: CASSLGTSLGGYEQYF.

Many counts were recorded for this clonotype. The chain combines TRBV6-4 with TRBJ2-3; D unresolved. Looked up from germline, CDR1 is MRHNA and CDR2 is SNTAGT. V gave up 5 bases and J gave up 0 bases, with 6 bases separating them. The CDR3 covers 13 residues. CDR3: CASSTASTDTQYF. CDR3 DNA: TGTGCCAGCAGTACAGCCAGCACAGATACGCAGTATTTT.

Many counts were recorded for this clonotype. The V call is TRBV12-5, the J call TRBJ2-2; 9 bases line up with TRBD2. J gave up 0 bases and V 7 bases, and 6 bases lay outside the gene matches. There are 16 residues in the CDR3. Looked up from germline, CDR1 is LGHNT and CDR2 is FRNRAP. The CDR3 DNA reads TGTGCTAGTGCCACCGCTAGCGGGACGAACACCGGGGAGCTGTTTTTT. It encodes CASATASGTNTGELFF.